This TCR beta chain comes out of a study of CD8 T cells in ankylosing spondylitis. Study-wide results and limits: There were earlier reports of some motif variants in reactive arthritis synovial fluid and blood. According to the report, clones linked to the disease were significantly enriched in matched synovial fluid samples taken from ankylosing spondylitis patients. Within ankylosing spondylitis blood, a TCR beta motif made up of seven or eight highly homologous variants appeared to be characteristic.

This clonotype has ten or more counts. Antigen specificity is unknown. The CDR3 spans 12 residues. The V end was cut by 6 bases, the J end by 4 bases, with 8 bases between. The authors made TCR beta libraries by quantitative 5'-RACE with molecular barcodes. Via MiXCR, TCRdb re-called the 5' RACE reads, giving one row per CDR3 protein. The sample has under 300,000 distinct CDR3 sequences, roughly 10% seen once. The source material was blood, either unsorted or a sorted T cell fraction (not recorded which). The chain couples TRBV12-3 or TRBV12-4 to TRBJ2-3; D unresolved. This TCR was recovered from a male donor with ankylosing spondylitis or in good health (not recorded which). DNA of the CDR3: TGTGCCAGCAGCCGTGAACCAGATACGCAGTATTTT. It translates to CASSREPDTQYF.